This TCR beta chain is from a study of CD8+ T cells in alopecia areata. The trim removed 2 bases at V and 4 bases at J, leaving 8 bases unmatched. Germline-derived CDR1 and CDR2 are SGHRS and YFSETQ. CDR3 length: 17 residues. This sample's treatment: oral pan-JAK inhibitor, 5-10 mg twice daily. RNA was extracted and reverse transcribed into cDNA as the sequencing template. TCRdb's table, derived via immunoSEQ multiplex PCR, lists solely in-frame clones and lacks some. The sample has approximately 170,000 clones, approximately 60% seen once. This specimen consisted of CD4+ T cells sorted from blood, obtained at week 4, from a patient treated with tofacitinib. The sequence derives from a human donor with alopecia areata. The chain recombines TRBV5-1 with TRBJ2-1, with TRBD2 identical over 11 bases. The CDR3 DNA sequence: TGCGCCAGCAGCTTCGGACTAGCGGGCCCCGCATACAATGAGCAGTTCTTC. Its translation is CASSFGLAGPAYNEQFF.